This T cell receptor beta chain was sequenced during a study of blood T cell repertoires in COVID-19. In the source study's methods: Amplification from reference gene primers served as the basis for estimated nucleated cell counts. Sequencing was performed with immunoSEQ multiplex PCR; in TCRdb, only in-frame clones are kept and a portion is missing. Clonal size and the V and J genes are those of that table, whereas D and trimming came from the DNA. The sample lists roughly 160,000 clones, 70% to 90% occurring once. V was trimmed by 3 bases and J by 7 bases, leaving 10 bases between them. The CDR3 is 13 amino acids.

The rearrangement uses TRBV12-3 or TRBV12-4 and TRBJ1-5, with D maybe TRBD1 (5 bases). Sample: peripheral blood. The receptor comes from a middle-aged man with acute or convalescent COVID-19. The CDR3 nucleotides read TGTGCCAGCAGTTTGAGGGGAGGGCAGCCCCAGCATTTT. It encodes CASSLRGGQPQHF.